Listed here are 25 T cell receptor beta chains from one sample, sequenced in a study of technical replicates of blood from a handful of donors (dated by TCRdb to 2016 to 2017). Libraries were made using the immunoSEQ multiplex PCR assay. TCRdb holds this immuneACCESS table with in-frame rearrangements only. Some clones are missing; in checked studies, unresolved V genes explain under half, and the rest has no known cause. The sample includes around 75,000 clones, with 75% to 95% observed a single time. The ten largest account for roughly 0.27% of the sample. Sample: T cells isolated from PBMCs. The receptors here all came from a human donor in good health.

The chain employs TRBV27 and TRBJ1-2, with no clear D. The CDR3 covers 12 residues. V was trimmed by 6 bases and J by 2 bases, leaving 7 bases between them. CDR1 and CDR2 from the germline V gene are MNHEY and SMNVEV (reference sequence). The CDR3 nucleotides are TGTGCCAGCAGCGGTAGCAACTATGGCTACACCTTC. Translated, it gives CASSGSNYGYTF.

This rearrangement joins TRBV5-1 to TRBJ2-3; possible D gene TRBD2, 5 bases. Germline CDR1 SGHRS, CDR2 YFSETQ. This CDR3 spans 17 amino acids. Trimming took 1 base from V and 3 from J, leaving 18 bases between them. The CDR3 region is CASSLYTRTGRTDTQYF. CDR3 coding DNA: TGCGCCAGCAGCTTGTACACGAGAACGGGGAGAACAGATACGCAGTATTTT. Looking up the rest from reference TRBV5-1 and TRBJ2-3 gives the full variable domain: KAGVTQTPRYLIKTRGQQVTLSCSPISGHRSVSWYQQTPGQGLQFLFEYFSETQRNKGNFPGRFSGRQFSNSRSEMNVSTLELGDSALYLCASSLYTRTGRTDTQYFGPGTRLTVL.

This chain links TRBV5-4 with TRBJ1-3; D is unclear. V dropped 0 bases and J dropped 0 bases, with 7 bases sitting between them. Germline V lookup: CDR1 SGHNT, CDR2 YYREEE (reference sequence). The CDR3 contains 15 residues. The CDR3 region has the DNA TGTGCCAGCAGCTTGGATCTAACCTCTGGAAACACCATATATTTT. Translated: CASSLDLTSGNTIYF.

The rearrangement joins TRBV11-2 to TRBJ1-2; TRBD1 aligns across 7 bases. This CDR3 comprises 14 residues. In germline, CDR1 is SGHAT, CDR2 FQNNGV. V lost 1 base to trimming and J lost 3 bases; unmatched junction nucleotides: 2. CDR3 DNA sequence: TGTGCCAGCAGCTTAGGCGACAGGGACTATGGCTACACCTTC. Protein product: CASSLGDRDYGYTF.

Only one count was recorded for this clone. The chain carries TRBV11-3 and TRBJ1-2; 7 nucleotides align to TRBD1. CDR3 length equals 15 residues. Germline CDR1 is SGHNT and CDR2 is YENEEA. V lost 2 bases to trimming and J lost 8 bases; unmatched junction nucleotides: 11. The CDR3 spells CASSLPGQARGGYTF. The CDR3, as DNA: TGTGCCAGCAGCTTACCTGGACAGGCCAGAGGAGGCTACACCTTC.

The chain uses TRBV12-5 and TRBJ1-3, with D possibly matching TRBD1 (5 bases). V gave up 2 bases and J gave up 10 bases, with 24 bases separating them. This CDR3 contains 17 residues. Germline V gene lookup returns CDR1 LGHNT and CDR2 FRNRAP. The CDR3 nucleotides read TGTGCTAGTGGTTTGCGACAGATACTACCGATGAAGGGAACCATATATTTT. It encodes CASGLRQILPMKGTIYF. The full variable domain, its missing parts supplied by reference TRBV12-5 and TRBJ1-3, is DARVTQTPRHKVTEMGQEVTMRCQPILGHNTVFWYRQTMMQGLELLAYFRNRAPLDDSGMPKDRFSAEMPDATLATLKIQPSEPRDSAVYFCASGLRQILPMKGTIYFGEGSWLTVV.

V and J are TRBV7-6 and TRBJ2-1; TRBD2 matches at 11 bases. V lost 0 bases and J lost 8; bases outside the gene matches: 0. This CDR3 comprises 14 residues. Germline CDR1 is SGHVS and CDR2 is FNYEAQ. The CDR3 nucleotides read TGTGCCAGCAGCTTAGCTAGCGGGAGGGATGAGCAGTTCTTC. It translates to CASSLASGRDEQFF. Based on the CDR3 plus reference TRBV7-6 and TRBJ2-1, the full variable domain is GAGVSQSPRYKVTKRGQDVALRCDPISGHVSLYWYRQALGQGPEFLTYFNYEAQQDKSGLPNDRFSAERPEGSISTLTIQRTEQRDSAMYRCASSLASGRDEQFFGPGTRLTVL.

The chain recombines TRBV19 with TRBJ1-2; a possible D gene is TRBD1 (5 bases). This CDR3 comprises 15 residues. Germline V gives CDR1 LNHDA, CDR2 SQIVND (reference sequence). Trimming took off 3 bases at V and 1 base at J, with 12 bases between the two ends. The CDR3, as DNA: TGTGCCAGTAGTATGACAGTCGCCCTTAACTATGGCTACACCTTC. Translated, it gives CASSMTVALNYGYTF.

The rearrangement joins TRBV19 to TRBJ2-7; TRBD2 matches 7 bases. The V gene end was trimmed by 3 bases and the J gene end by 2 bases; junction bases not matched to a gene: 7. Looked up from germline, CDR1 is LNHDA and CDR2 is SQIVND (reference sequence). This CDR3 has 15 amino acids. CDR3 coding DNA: TGTGCCAGTAGTATTGGGGCAGGGAGGGCCTACGAGCAGTACTTC. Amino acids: CASSIGAGRAYEQYF.

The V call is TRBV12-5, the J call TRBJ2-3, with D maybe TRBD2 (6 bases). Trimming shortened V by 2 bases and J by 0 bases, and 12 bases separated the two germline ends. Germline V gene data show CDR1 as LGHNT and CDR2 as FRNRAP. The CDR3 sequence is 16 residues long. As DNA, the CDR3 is TGTGCTAGTGGTTTGCTTCGGGCGGGGAGCACAGATACGCAGTATTTT. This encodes CASGLLRAGSTDTQYF.

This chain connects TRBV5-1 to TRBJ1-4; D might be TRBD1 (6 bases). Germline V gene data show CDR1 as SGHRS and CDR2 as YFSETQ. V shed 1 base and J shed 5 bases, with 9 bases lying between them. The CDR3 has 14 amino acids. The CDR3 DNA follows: TGCGCCAGCAGCTTGAGGACAGAGAATGAAAAACTGTTTTTT. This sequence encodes CASSLRTENEKLFF.

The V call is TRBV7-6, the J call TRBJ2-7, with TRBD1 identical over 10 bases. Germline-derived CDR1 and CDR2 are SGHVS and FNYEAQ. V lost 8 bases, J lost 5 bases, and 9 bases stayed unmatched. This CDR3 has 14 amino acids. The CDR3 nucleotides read TGTGCCAGCTCCCCCGGGACAGGGGCCAACGAGCAGTACTTC. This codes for CASSPGTGANEQYF.

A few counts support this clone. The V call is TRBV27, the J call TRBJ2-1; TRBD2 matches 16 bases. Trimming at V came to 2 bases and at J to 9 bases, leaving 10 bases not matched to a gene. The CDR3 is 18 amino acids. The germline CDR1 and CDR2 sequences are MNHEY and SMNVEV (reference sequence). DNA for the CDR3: TGTGCCAGCAGTTTAGTGGGACTAGCGGGAGGGCCAAGTAGTGAGCAGTTCTTC. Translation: CASSLVGLAGGPSSEQFF.

The CDR3 here is CASSVDAGAYEQYF. The CDR3 DNA follows: TGTGCCAGCAGCGTAGACGCGGGGGCCTACGAGCAGTACTTC. The chain has TRBV9 and TRBJ2-7; 7 nucleotides line up with TRBD2. With 0 bases clipped from V and 2 bases from J, the junction kept 2 bases outside the gene matches. This CDR3 is 14 amino acids long. The germline V gene has CDR1 SGDLS and CDR2 YYNGEE.

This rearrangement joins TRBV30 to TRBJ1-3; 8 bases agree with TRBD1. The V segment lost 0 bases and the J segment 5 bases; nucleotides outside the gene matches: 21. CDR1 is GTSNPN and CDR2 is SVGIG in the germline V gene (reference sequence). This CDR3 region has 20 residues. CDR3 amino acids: CAWSVIRRTTDRAKRNTIYF. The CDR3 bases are TGTGCCTGGAGTGTAATTCGCCGGACTACGGACAGGGCCAAGAGAAACACCATATATTTT.

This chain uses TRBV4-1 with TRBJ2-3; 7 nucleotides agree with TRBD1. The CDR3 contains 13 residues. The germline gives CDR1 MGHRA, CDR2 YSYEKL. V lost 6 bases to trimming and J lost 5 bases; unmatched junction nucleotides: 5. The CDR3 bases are TGCGCCAGCAGTCCAGGGGGTCGAGATACGCAGTATTTT. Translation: CASSPGGRDTQYF.

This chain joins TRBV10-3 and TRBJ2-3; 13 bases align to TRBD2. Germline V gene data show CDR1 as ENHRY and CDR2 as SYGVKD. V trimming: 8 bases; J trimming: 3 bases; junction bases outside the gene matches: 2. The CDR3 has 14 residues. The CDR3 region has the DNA TGTGCCATCGGACTAGCGGGGGAAACAGATACGCAGTATTTT. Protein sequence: CAIGLAGETDTQYF.

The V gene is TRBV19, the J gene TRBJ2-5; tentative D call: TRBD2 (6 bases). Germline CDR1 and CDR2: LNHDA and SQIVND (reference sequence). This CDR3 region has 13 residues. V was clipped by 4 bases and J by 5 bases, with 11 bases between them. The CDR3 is CASSRTNRETQYF. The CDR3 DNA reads TGTGCCAGTAGTAGGACTAACCGGGAGACCCAGTACTTC.

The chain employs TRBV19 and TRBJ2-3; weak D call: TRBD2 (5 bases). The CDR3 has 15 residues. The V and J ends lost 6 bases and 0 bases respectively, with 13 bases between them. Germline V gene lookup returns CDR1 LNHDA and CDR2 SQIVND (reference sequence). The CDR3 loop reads CASRAWETSTDTQYF. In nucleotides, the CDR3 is TGTGCCAGTAGAGCTTGGGAGACTAGCACAGATACGCAGTATTTT.

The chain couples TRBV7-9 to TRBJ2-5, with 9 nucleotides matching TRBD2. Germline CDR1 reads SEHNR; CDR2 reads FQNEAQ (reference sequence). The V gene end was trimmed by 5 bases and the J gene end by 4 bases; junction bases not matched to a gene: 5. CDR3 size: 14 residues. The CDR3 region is CASSESSGGETQYF. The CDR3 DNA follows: TGTGCCAGCAGCGAGAGTAGCGGGGGAGAGACCCAGTACTTC.

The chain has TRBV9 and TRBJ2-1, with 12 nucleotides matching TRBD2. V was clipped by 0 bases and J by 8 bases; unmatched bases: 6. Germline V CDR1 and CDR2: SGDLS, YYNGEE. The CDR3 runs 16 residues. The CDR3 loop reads CASSVVLAGGADEQFF. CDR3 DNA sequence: TGTGCCAGCAGCGTAGTTCTAGCGGGGGGGGCGGATGAGCAGTTCTTC.

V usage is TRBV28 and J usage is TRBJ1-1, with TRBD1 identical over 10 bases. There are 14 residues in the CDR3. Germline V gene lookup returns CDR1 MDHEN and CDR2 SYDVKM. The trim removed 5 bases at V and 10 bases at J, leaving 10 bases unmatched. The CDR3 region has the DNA TGTGCCAGCAGTACCGCCGGGACAGGGGCGGGAGCTTTCTTT. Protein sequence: CASSTAGTGAGAFF.

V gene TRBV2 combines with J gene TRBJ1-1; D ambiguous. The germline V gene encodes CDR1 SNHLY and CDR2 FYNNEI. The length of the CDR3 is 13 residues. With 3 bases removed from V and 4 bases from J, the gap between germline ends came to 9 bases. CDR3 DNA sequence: TGTGCCAGCAGTGAGAGAGGGTCCACTGAAGCTTTCTTT. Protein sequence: CASSERGSTEAFF.

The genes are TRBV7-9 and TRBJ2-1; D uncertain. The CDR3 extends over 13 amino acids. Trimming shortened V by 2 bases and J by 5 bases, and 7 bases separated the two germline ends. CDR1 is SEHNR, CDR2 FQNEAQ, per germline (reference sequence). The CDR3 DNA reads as TGTGCCAGCAGCTTAACAGAAAACAATGAGCAGTTCTTC. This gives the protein CASSLTENNEQFF.

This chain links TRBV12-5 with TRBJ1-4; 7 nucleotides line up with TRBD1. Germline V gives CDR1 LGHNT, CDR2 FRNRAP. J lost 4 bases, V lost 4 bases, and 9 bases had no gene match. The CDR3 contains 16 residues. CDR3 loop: CASGSGLRGYNEKLFF. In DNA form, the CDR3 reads TGTGCTAGTGGTTCGGGTCTCAGGGGGTATAATGAAAAACTGTTTTTT.